The 6 T cell receptor beta chains listed next were all sequenced from one sample in a study of Ad26.COV2.S vaccination and SARS-CoV-2 variants. Clones were sequenced by immunoSEQ multiplex PCR, and TCRdb holds only the in-frame ones, with some missing. The sample carries approximately 400,000 clones, 92% recorded once. The sequencing here drew on peripheral blood, taken after recovery from COVID-19. Receptors originate from a human donor who had recovered from COVID-19.

The chain joins TRBV19 to TRBJ1-5, with a possible D match to TRBD1 (5 bases). Trimming removed 6 bases at V and 9 bases at J, with 15 bases between. Germline V gives CDR1 LNHDA, CDR2 SQIVND (reference sequence). The CDR3 consists of 13 residues. The CDR3 DNA is TGTGCCAGTAGCCCGGGACTCCCGGGGCCCCAGCATTTT. It encodes CASSPGLPGPQHF.

This clone was recorded only once. V usage is TRBV16 and J usage is TRBJ1-1; D ambiguous. Trimming cost V 8 bases and J 4 bases, with 20 bases left between them. Germline CDR1 and CDR2: KGHSY and FQNENV. The CDR3 spans 15 residues. For the CDR3, the DNA is TGTGCCAGCGGAGCCTGGGCGGGCGAGAGCACTGAAGCTTTCTTT. This sequence encodes CASGAWAGESTEAFF.

The chain couples TRBV6-5 to TRBJ1-1, with 7 bases that match TRBD1. Looked up from germline, CDR1 is MNHEY and CDR2 is SVGAGI. The CDR3 has 14 amino acids. The trim removed 5 bases at V and 2 bases at J, leaving 5 bases unmatched. The CDR3 sequence: CASSTRDRNTEAFF. The CDR3 DNA is TGTGCCAGCAGTACCCGGGACAGAAACACTGAAGCTTTCTTT.

This chain joins TRBV29-1 and TRBJ1-2; D not certain. The CDR3 spans 16 residues. Germline CDR1 and CDR2: SQVTM and ANQGSEA. V was trimmed by 3 bases and J by 6 bases, leaving 23 bases between them. The CDR3 DNA reads TGCAGCGTTGACCCCATCTACCCGGGAGGGAGTCATGGCTACACCTTC. This encodes CSVDPIYPGGSHGYTF.

A single count supports this clone. The chain links TRBV6-1 to TRBJ2-7; 8 bases are shared with TRBD2. The CDR3 length is 13 residues. Trimming took 5 bases from V and 5 from J; bases not matched to a gene: 5. Germline V gene sequence: CDR1 MNHNS, CDR2 SASEGT. For the CDR3, the DNA is TGTGCCAGCAGTTATGTAGCGGGGAACGAGCAGTACTTC. It codes for CASSYVAGNEQYF.

This clone occurred once. The chain links TRBV19 to TRBJ1-5, with D tentatively TRBD1 (5 bases). V lost 3 bases and J 3 bases, leaving 15 bases between the germline ends. This CDR3 has 16 amino acids. CDR1 and CDR2 (germline): LNHDA, SQIVND (reference sequence). CDR3 amino acids: CASSIGRGRLNQPQHF. Here the CDR3 DNA reads TGTGCCAGTAGTATCGGGAGGGGCAGACTCAATCAGCCCCAGCATTTT.